One sample yielded the 19 T cell receptor beta chains listed below, sequenced in a study of T cell responses to AZD1222 COVID-19 vaccine. The method was immunoSEQ multiplex PCR; TCRdb's version includes in-frame clones alone and lacks a portion of them. The table has 65,000 to 85,000 clones, approximately 91% seen once. The material was peripheral blood, obtained on day 0 of AZD1222 vaccination. Receptor source: an adult in good health.

The chain is built from TRBV29-1 and TRBJ2-1; 9 nucleotides align to TRBD1. The CDR3 is 14 residues long. Germline loops: CDR1 SQVTM, CDR2 ANQGSEA. V lost 7 bases and J lost 3; bases outside the gene matches: 7. The CDR3: CSALGQGGYNEQFF. The CDR3 DNA follows: TGCAGCGCCCTGGGACAGGGCGGCTACAATGAGCAGTTCTTC.

This chain joins TRBV6-5 and TRBJ1-6; D possibly corresponds to TRBD1 (6 bases). The V end lost 6 bases, the J end lost 10 bases, and 16 bases lay between the germline ends. Germline lookup yields CDR1 MNHEY and CDR2 SVGAGI. The CDR3 is 14 residues long. The CDR3: CASRDRQVSSPLHF. In nucleotides, the CDR3 is TGTGCCAGCAGAGATCGACAGGTTTCGTCACCCCTCCACTTT.

This CDR3 reads CASSLERGRTEAFF. The CDR3 nucleotides read TGCGCCAGCAGCTTGGAGAGGGGAAGGACTGAAGCTTTCTTT. The V call is TRBV5-1, the J call TRBJ1-1; D is perhaps TRBD1 (5 bases). Trimming cost V 0 bases and J 5 bases, with 11 bases left between them. The germline V gene has CDR1 SGHRS and CDR2 YFSETQ. The CDR3 extends over 14 amino acids.

The CDR3 region is CASSERRDGSEAFF. In DNA, the CDR3 is TGCGCCAGCAGTGAGAGGCGCGATGGGTCTGAAGCTTTCTTT. The chain recombines TRBV10-1 with TRBJ1-1, with D unclear. The CDR3 spans 14 residues. Germline V gene sequence: CDR1 WNHNN, CDR2 SYGVQD (reference sequence). V gave up 2 bases and J gave up 6 bases, with 13 bases separating them.

The chain is built from TRBV11-2 and TRBJ2-2; 10 nucleotides line up with TRBD2. The germline V gene encodes CDR1 SGHAT and CDR2 FQNNGV. CDR3 length equals 18 residues. With V trimmed by 2 bases and J by 2 bases, 8 bases remained unmatched. The CDR3 loop reads CASSLTSGTTSNTGELFF. CDR3 DNA: TGTGCCAGCAGCTTAACTAGCGGGACCACCTCCAACACCGGGGAGCTGTTTTTT.

This chain links TRBV6-5 with TRBJ1-6, with a possible D match to TRBD1 (6 bases). V was pared by 4 bases and J by 7 bases, with 14 bases between. The CDR3 length is 15 residues. Per the germline V gene, CDR1 is MNHEY and CDR2 is SVGAGI. The CDR3 DNA reads TGTGCCAGCAGTTTCGCAGGGGTGGGGAATTCACCCCTCCACTTT. This codes for CASSFAGVGNSPLHF.

CDR3 residues: CASSLDSPPYGYTF. Here the CDR3 DNA reads TGCGCCAGCAGCTTGGACAGCCCTCCTTATGGCTACACCTTC. The chain recombines TRBV5-1 with TRBJ1-2; no firm D call. The V end was cut by 0 bases, the J end by 5 bases, with 11 bases between. This CDR3 region has 14 residues. Germline values: CDR1 SGHRS, CDR2 YFSETQ.

This clone was seen only once. The chain recombines TRBV9 with TRBJ1-2; weak D call: TRBD1 (5 bases). The CDR3 runs 15 residues. The germline gives CDR1 SGDLS, CDR2 YYNGEE. Trimming took off 5 bases at V and 8 bases at J, with 22 bases between the two ends. CDR3 bases: TGTGCCAGCAGGAGGGGCCAGGCGCGGGAAGGGGGCTACACCTTC. This encodes CASRRGQAREGGYTF.

Comments on this clone: A clone one base away is much larger, so this may be a read error. The chain couples TRBV6-5 to TRBJ1-5; D call uncertain. CDR3 length: 12 amino acids. Germline CDR1 MNHEY, CDR2 SVGAGI. Trimming took 6 bases from V and 3 from J, leaving 6 bases between them. In DNA form, the CDR3 reads TGTGCCAGCAGGGCCCCCAATCAGCCCCAGCATTTT. Residues: CASRAPNQPQHF.

V is TRBV4-1 and J is TRBJ2-3; 8 positions match TRBD2. Trimming at V came to 0 bases and at J to 4 bases, leaving 3 bases not matched to a gene. Germline V gives CDR1 MGHRA, CDR2 YSYEKL. This CDR3 region has 15 residues. The CDR3 loop is CASSQESSGPDTQYF. CDR3 coding DNA: TGCGCCAGCAGCCAAGAGTCTAGCGGGCCAGATACGCAGTATTTT.

The chain couples TRBV19 to TRBJ1-4, with a possible D match to TRBD1 (5 bases). The CDR3 spans 16 residues. In germline, CDR1 is LNHDA, CDR2 SQIVND (reference sequence). V was clipped by 7 bases and J by 2 bases, with 17 bases between them. Here the CDR3 DNA reads TGTGCCAGTAAGGGTCGAGAGGGGTTCACTAATGAAAAACTGTTTTTT. Translation gives CASKGREGFTNEKLFF.

V gene TRBV5-6 combines with J gene TRBJ2-7; D is uncertain. The V gene's germline CDR1 is SGHDT and CDR2 YYEEEE. The CDR3 consists of 13 residues. Trimming left V 2 bases short and J 1 base short, with 7 bases between. The CDR3 DNA is TGTGCCAGCAGCTTCAATCCTTCCTACGAGCAGTACTTC. It yields the protein CASSFNPSYEQYF.

This rearrangement joins TRBV23-1 to TRBJ2-3; D gene ambiguous. TRBV23-1 counts as an open reading frame of uncertain function. Trimming removed 6 bases at V and 11 bases at J, with 12 bases between. The CDR3 is 11 amino acids. This chain's CDR3 is CASSPDGMQYF. CDR3 coding DNA: TGCGCCAGCAGCCCCGACGGTATGCAGTATTTT.

The chain recombines TRBV28 with TRBJ2-5; the match to TRBD1 covers 7 bases. The germline V gene has CDR1 MDHEN and CDR2 SYDVKM. There are 12 residues in the CDR3. The junction had 7 bases not matched to a gene; V was cut back by 10 bases and J by 5 bases. The CDR3 nucleotides read TGTGCCACCACAGGGGTGGTGGAGACCCAGTACTTC. This codes for CATTGVVETQYF. Together with reference TRBV28 and TRBJ2-5, the CDR3 gives the full variable domain: DVKVTQSSRYLVKRTGEKVFLECVQDMDHENMFWYRQDPGLGLRLIYFSYDVKMKEKGDIPEGYSVSREKKERFSLILESASTNQTSMYLCATTGVVETQYFGPGTRLLVL.

The chain uses TRBV7-9 and TRBJ2-2; the match to TRBD1 covers 7 bases. V shed 5 bases and J 0 bases; nucleotides not matched to a gene: 6. The CDR3 is 16 residues long. From germline, CDR1 is SEHNR and CDR2 FQNEAQ (reference sequence). The DNA for the CDR3 is TGTGCCAGCAGCCAGGACAGGCCCTCGAACACCGGGGAGCTGTTTTTT. As protein: CASSQDRPSNTGELFF. Based on the CDR3 plus reference TRBV7-9 and TRBJ2-2, the full variable domain is DTGVSQNPRHKITKRGQNVTFRCDPISEHNRLYWYRQTLGQGPEFLTYFQNEAQLEKSRLLSDRFSAERPKGSFSTLEIQRTEQGDSAMYLCASSQDRPSNTGELFFGEGSRLTVL.

This chain connects TRBV19 to TRBJ1-2; D remains ambiguous. This CDR3 region has 13 residues. V shed 3 bases and J shed 3 bases, with 8 bases lying between them. Per the germline V gene, CDR1 is LNHDA and CDR2 is SQIVND (reference sequence). The CDR3 nucleotides are TGTGCCAGTAGTATTAAGGGTGACTATGGCTACACCTTC. Its protein is CASSIKGDYGYTF.

V gene TRBV7-9 combines with J gene TRBJ1-3, with D possibly being TRBD1 (5 bases). The CDR3 has 15 amino acids. Deletions cut 4 bases from V and 2 bases from J, with 12 bases between. Germline V CDR1 and CDR2: SEHNR, FQNEAQ (reference sequence). DNA of the CDR3: TGTGCCAGCAGCTCGCAGGGTGGGACTGGAAACACCATATATTTT. Residues: CASSSQGGTGNTIYF. Full variable domain (rest looked up from reference TRBV7-9 and TRBJ1-3): DTGVSQNPRHKITKRGQNVTFRCDPISEHNRLYWYRQTLGQGPEFLTYFQNEAQLEKSRLLSDRFSAERPKGSFSTLEIQRTEQGDSAMYLCASSSQGGTGNTIYFGEGSWLTVV.

The rearrangement joins TRBV19 to TRBJ1-6; 7 bases fit TRBD1. The CDR3 consists of 14 residues. CDR1 LNHDA and CDR2 SQIVND come from the germline V gene (reference sequence). V shed 2 bases and J 6 bases; nucleotides not matched to a gene: 1. In nucleotides, the CDR3 is TGTGCCAGTAGTATACGGGACAGTAATTCACCCCTCCACTTT. This sequence encodes CASSIRDSNSPLHF.

The rearrangement links TRBV3-1 (or the pseudogene TRBV3-2) to TRBJ2-2; D is perhaps TRBD1 or TRBD2 (5 bases each). In germline, CDR1 is LGHDT, CDR2 YNNKEL (reference sequence). Trimming pared 4 bases from V and 5 bases from J, leaving 14 bases between. The CDR3 length is 15 residues. The CDR3 nucleotides read TGTGCCAGCAGCCCCGGGCGGTGGGGGACCGGGGAGCTGTTTTTT. Protein sequence: CASSPGRWGTGELFF.